This T cell receptor (beta chain) is from a study of T-cell reconstitution after alpha-beta-depleted transplantation in children listed by TCRdb under 2016. Notes on the research overall: Using TCR repertoire profiling, the study quantitatively followed how T-cell immune reconstitution unfolded in children after TCRalphabeta/CD19-depleted allogeneic hematopoietic cell transplantation. The investigation overall reported the following: Over subsequent months, a decline in hyperexpanded clone frequencies was noted, and after one year, T-cell counts and TCRbeta diversity were mostly ascribed to newly produced T cells. The apparently early alphabetaT-cell count recovery about two months after transplant was reportedly dependent on only several hundred rapidly expanded clones derived from non-depleted graft cells. The high TCRbeta diversity at day 60 in some patients was ascribed to recipient T cells and intrathymic progenitors that had survived conditioning.

This sample's treatment or condition label indicates: allogeneic hematopoietic cell transplantation with graft depleted of TCRalphabeta T cells and CD19 B cells. TCRalphabeta/CD19-depleted allogeneic hematopoietic cell grafts were given to the transplant recipients, all of whom were children. The library was built by means of PCR. TCRdb names Illumina HiSeq 2500 as the instrument used. Molecular barcoding was employed in the preparation of TCR libraries, with unique molecular identifiers being used to normalize TCRbeta repertoire quantification. TCRdb reanalyzed the raw reads on its own, using fastp at Q25 for trimming and MiXCR for clone calling, and kept in-frame beta chains. Every distinct CDR3 protein forms one entry, paired with its most common genes and DNA. This sample holds 300,000 to 400,000 distinct CDR3 sequences; around 15% were observed only once. About 41% of the sample is taken by the ten largest.

V is cut by 4 bases and J by 1 base, and the space between the germline ends is 10 bases. The CDR3 holds 15 amino acids from the cysteine to the phenylalanine. Of the read, only the CDR3 DNA is kept; its 45 bases are in frame from base 1. There are many counts of this clonotype. Its cognate antigen has yet to be identified. No per-base quality is available; no much larger clone lies one base away. Sequenced here: PBMCs, mostly from graft donor cells, sampled 360 days after TCRalphabeta/CD19-depleted stem cell transplant. The V gene is TRBV12-3 or TRBV12-4 and the J gene is TRBJ2-2; the D region possibly corresponds to TRBD1 (5 bases align). This TCR derives from a male patient aged 2-15 years who had a stem cell transplant for acute lymphoblastic leukemia, so the T cells may come from the graft donor. The CDR3 reads CASSWFTGNTGELFF. The DNA reads TGTGCCAGCAGTTGGTTCACAGGGAACACCGGGGAGCTGTTTTTT.